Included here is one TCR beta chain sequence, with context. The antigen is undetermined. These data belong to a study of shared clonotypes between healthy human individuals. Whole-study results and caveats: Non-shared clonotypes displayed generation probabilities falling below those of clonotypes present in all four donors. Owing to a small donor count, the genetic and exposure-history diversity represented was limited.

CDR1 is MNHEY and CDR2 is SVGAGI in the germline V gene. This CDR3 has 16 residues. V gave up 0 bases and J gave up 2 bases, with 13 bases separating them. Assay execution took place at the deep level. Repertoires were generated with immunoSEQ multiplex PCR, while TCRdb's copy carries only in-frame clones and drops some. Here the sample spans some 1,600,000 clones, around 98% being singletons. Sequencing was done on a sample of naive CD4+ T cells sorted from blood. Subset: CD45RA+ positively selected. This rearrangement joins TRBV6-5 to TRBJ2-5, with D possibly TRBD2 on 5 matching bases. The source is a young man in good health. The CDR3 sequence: CASSYSFGRGQETQYF. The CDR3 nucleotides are TGTGCCAGCAGTTACTCGTTTGGTCGGGGACAAGAGACCCAGTACTTC.